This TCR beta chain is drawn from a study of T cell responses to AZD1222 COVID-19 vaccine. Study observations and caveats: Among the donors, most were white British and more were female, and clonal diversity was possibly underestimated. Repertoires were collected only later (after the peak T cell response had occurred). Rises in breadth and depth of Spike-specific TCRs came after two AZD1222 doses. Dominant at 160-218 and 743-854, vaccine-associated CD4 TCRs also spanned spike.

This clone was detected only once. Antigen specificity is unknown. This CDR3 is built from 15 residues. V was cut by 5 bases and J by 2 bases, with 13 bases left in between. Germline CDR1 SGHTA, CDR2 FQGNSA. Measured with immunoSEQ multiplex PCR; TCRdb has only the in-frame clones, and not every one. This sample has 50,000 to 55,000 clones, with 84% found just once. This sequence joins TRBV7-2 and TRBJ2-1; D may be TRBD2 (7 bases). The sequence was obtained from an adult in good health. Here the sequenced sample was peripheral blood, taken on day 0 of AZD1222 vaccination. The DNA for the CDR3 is TGTGCCAGCAGCCTAGGGGGAGGGGCCTACAATGAGCAGTTCTTC. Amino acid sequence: CASSLGGGAYNEQFF.